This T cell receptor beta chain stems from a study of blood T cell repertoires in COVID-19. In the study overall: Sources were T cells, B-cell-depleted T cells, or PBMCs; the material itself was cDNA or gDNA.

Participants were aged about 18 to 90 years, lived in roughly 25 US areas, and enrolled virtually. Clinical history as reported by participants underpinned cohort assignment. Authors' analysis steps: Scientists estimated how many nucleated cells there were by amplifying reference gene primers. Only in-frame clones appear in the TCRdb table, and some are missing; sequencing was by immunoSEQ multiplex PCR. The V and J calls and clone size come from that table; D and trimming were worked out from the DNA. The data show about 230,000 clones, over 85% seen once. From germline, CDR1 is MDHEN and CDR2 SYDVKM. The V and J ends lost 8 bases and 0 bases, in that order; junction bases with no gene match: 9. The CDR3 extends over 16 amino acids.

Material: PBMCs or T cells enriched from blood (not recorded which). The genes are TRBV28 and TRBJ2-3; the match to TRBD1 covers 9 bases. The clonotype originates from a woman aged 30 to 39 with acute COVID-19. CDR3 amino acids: CASGTLGQGSTDTQYF. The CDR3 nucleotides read TGTGCCAGCGGAACGTTGGGACAGGGCAGCACAGATACGCAGTATTTT.